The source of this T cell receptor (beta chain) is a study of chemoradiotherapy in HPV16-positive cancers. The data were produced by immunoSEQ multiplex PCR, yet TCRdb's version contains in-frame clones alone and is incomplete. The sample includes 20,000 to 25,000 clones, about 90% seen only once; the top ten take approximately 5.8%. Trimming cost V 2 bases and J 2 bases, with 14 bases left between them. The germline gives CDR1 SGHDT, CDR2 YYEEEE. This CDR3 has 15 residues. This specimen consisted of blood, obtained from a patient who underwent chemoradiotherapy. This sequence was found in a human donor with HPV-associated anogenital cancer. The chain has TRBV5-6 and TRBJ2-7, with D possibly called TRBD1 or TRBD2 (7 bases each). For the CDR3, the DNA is TGTGCCAGCAGCTTTAGGCAGGGGGGGACCTACGAGCAGTACGTC. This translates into CASSFRQGGTYEQYV.